The clone carrying this T cell receptor beta chain has more than one count but fewer than ten. This specimen belongs to a study of early T cells in non-severe SARS-CoV-2 infection. TCRdb reprocessed the 5' RACE reads with MiXCR, giving one entry per CDR3 protein. The table lists roughly 54,000 distinct CDR3 sequences, around an eighth of them singletons. The CDR3 is 14 residues long. Between the trimmed V and J ends, which lost 3 bases and 5 bases, there was a span of 13 bases. The receptor was derived from an adult who was a healthcare worker with PCR-confirmed SARS-CoV-2 infection or an uninfected control (not recorded which). The chain uses TRBV12-3 or TRBV12-4 and TRBJ1-1; no definite D call. The sequenced sample was whole blood. The CDR3: CASSFAGSRTEAFF. In DNA, the CDR3 is TGTGCCAGCAGTTTCGCCGGGTCTAGGACTGAAGCTTTCTTT.